The clone carrying this T cell receptor (beta chain) was detected ten times or more. The sample is drawn from a study of patients and donors after allogeneic stem cell transplantation. TCRdb processed the RT-PCR reads anew with MiXCR; each CDR3 protein has one entry. The sample has roughly 230,000 distinct CDR3 sequences, about 14% seen once. CDR1 is MGHRA, CDR2 YSYEKL, per germline. The CDR3 has 14 amino acids. The V end was cut by 2 bases, the J end by 8 bases, with 15 bases between. Sequences were obtained from blood, either unsorted or a sorted T cell fraction (not recorded which). The chain is built from TRBV4-1 and TRBJ1-2; D perhaps matches TRBD1 (6 bases). The source is a human donor who was either an allogeneic HSCT recipient or a stem cell or donor lymphocyte infusion donor (not recorded which). It is not recorded whose cells these are; they may come from a transplant donor. The CDR3 protein is CASSQSLGGSGYTF. CDR3 DNA sequence: TGCGCCAGCAGCCAAAGCCTTGGGGGCTCGGGCTACACCTTC.